The 24 T cell receptor beta chains listed next were all sequenced from one sample in a study of blood T cell repertoires in COVID-19. Profiling relied on immunoSEQ multiplex PCR, and the TCRdb table lists in-frame clones only, not all of them. The sample shows about 220,000 clones, around four fifths of them seen only once. The sample consisted of peripheral blood. The source is a man aged 30 to 39 with active or convalescent COVID-19.

This chain joins TRBV6-5 and TRBJ2-1; 14 nucleotides agree with TRBD2. Germline V gene sequence: CDR1 MNHEY, CDR2 SVGAGI. Trimming took 5 bases from V and 8 from J; bases not matched to a gene: 5. The CDR3 consists of 15 residues. CDR3 sequence: CASSPTSGRGDEQFF. CDR3 nucleotide sequence: TGTGCCAGCAGTCCGACTAGCGGGAGGGGGGATGAGCAGTTCTTC.

The chain has TRBV28 and TRBJ1-5; 12 bases fit TRBD1. This CDR3 has 16 amino acids. Trimming cost V 5 bases and J 7 bases; bases outside gene matches: 9. From germline, CDR1 is MDHEN and CDR2 SYDVKM. The CDR3 DNA reads TGTGCCAGCAGTCCAGGCGGGACAGGGGGCTGGCAGCCCCAGCATTTT. Translating it yields CASSPGGTGGWQPQHF. Together with reference TRBV28 and TRBJ1-5, the CDR3 gives the full variable domain: DVKVTQSSRYLVKRTGEKVFLECVQDMDHENMFWYRQDPGLGLRLIYFSYDVKMKEKGDIPEGYSVSREKKERFSLILESASTNQTSMYLCASSPGGTGGWQPQHFGDGTRLSIL.

The CDR3 region has the DNA TGTGCCAGCACCCGCGGTTCTGGGGCCAACGTCCTGACTTTC. Protein: CASTRGSGANVLTF. The chain is built from TRBV28 and TRBJ2-6; D remains ambiguous. The CDR3 loop spans 14 amino acids. V lost 7 bases and J 1 base, leaving 8 bases between the germline ends. The germline V gene has CDR1 MDHEN and CDR2 SYDVKM.

This clone showed up just once. The rearrangement links TRBV6-2 or TRBV6-3 to TRBJ1-1, with 7 bases lining up with TRBD1. This CDR3 is built from 15 residues. Germline loops: CDR1 MNHEY, CDR2 SVGEGT. Losses at the gene ends were 5 bases for V and 1 base for J; bases not matched to a gene: 7. The CDR3 loop reads CASSLRGAGNTEAFF. In DNA form, the CDR3 reads TGTGCCAGCAGTCTCAGGGGGGCTGGGAACACTGAAGCTTTCTTT.

This clone was seen only once. Other DNA sequences in this sample translate to the same CDR3. V is TRBV28 and J is TRBJ2-7; TRBD1 matches at 9 bases. This CDR3 contains 15 residues. The germline CDR1 and CDR2 sequences are MDHEN and SYDVKM. The V and J ends lost 1 base and 2 bases, in that order; junction bases with no gene match: 3. The CDR3 reads CASSLSTGGTYEQYF. The CDR3 coding sequence is TGTGCCAGCAGTTTATCAACAGGGGGCACCTACGAGCAGTACTTC.

This clone was recorded once. The chain combines TRBV27 with TRBJ2-7; 7 bases align to TRBD1. CDR1 and CDR2 (germline): MNHEY, SMNVEV (reference sequence). V lost 6 bases and J lost 0; bases outside the gene matches: 11. The CDR3 extends over 16 amino acids. CDR3 DNA sequence: TGTGCCAGCAGCCCTAATCCACGGGACAGCTCCTACGAGCAGTACTTC. Protein: CASSPNPRDSSYEQYF.

V gene TRBV10-3 combines with J gene TRBJ2-3; 7 nucleotides match TRBD1. The CDR3 sequence is 15 residues long. Germline V gene sequence: CDR1 ENHRY, CDR2 SYGVKD. V was clipped by 6 bases and J by 0 bases; unmatched bases: 6. The CDR3 sequence: CAIRTGTASTDTQYF. The DNA of the CDR3 is TGTGCCATCAGGACCGGGACAGCTAGCACAGATACGCAGTATTTT.

The V gene is TRBV27, the J gene TRBJ2-2; TRBD2 aligns across 11 bases. Germline V lookup: CDR1 MNHEY, CDR2 SMNVEV (reference sequence). The length of the CDR3 is 15 residues. The V segment lost 4 bases and the J segment 4 bases; nucleotides outside the gene matches: 2. Here the CDR3 DNA reads TGTGCCAGCAGTTCCCTAGCGGGAGGCACCGGGGAGCTGTTTTTT. Its protein is CASSSLAGGTGELFF.

This chain uses TRBV20-1 with TRBJ2-3; TRBD2 matches at 12 bases. Trimming at V came to 3 bases and at J to 5 bases, leaving 6 bases not matched to a gene. Germline CDR1 DFQATT, CDR2 SNEGSKA (reference sequence). There are 15 residues in the CDR3. The CDR3: CSASGLAGFGDTQYF. CDR3 nucleotide sequence: TGCAGTGCTAGTGGACTAGCGGGATTTGGAGATACGCAGTATTTT.

The V and J genes are TRBV7-6 and TRBJ1-4; 8 bases are shared with TRBD1. Germline lookup yields CDR1 SGHVS and CDR2 FNYEAQ. The CDR3 has 19 residues. V lost 2 bases and J lost 6; bases outside the gene matches: 17. Here the CDR3 DNA reads TGTGCCAGCAGCTTATGGGCCCCTGGGCAGGGGGCGCGGTATGAAAAACTGTTTTTT. It specifies CASSLWAPGQGARYEKLFF.

The chain has TRBV11-2 and TRBJ1-4; 8 bases align to TRBD1. V shed 1 base and J 7 bases; nucleotides not matched to a gene: 8. In germline, CDR1 is SGHAT, CDR2 FQNNGV. The CDR3 consists of 16 residues. In DNA form, the CDR3 reads TGTGCCAGCAGCTTAGGGACAGGGAAACTCGGTGAAAAACTGTTTTTT. This encodes CASSLGTGKLGEKLFF.

The chain is built from TRBV5-8 and TRBJ2-1, with a weak D call TRBD2 (6 bases). This CDR3 contains 16 residues. Trimming shortened V by 1 base and J by 3 bases, and 14 bases separated the two germline ends. The V gene's germline CDR1 is SGHTS and CDR2 YDEGEE. The CDR3 coding sequence is TGTGCCAGCAGCTTGAGGGACTCCTACTACTACAATGAGCAGTTCTTC. Its translation: CASSLRDSYYYNEQFF.

The rearrangement joins TRBV27 to TRBJ2-7; maybe TRBD1 (6 bases). Per the germline V gene, CDR1 is MNHEY and CDR2 is SMNVEV (reference sequence). The CDR3 consists of 14 residues. Trimming took 8 bases from V and 0 from J, leaving 14 bases between them. The CDR3 DNA sequence: TGTGCCAGCTCGTATGACAGGAACTCCTACGAGCAGTACTTC. Protein: CASSYDRNSYEQYF.

This clone was found once. This chain connects TRBV2 to TRBJ1-1; D perhaps matches TRBD1 (5 bases). Germline assignment: CDR1 SNHLY and CDR2 FYNNEI. This CDR3 is built from 13 residues. Deletions cut 5 bases from V and 6 bases from J, with 13 bases between. The CDR3, as DNA: TGTGCCAGCAGTCGGACAAATCGGGCTGAAGCTTTCTTT. The encoded protein is CASSRTNRAEAFF.

This clone was recorded a few times. The rearrangement uses TRBV30 and TRBJ2-7, with 7 bases matching TRBD2. Per germline, CDR1 GTSNPN and CDR2 SVGIG (reference sequence). The CDR3 loop spans 14 amino acids. The trim removed 2 bases at V and 3 bases at J, leaving 7 bases unmatched. This CDR3 reads CAWSPSSGIYEQYF. CDR3 in DNA: TGTGCCTGGAGTCCGTCGAGCGGGATCTACGAGCAGTACTTC.

The table lists this clone with a few counts. The chain is built from TRBV6-1 and TRBJ2-1; perhaps TRBD1 as D (6 bases). The CDR3 has 16 amino acids. With 1 base removed from V and 4 bases from J, the gap between germline ends came to 14 bases. Germline CDR1 reads MNHNS; CDR2 reads SASEGT. Here the CDR3 DNA reads TGTGCCAGCAGTGAAGAACCCGGGACATCTTACAATGAGCAGTTCTTC. This codes for CASSEEPGTSYNEQFF.

The chain recombines TRBV6-5 with TRBJ2-7; no clear D gene. Between the trimmed V and J ends, which lost 0 bases and 3 bases, there was a span of 9 bases. Germline CDR1 is MNHEY and CDR2 is SVGAGI. This CDR3 spans 14 amino acids. The CDR3 here is CASSYSQQNYEQYF. The CDR3, as DNA: TGTGCCAGCAGTTACTCCCAACAGAACTACGAGCAGTACTTC.

J is TRBJ1-4 and V is TRBV30, with D perhaps matching TRBD1 (5 bases). The V end was cut by 2 bases, the J end by 11 bases, with 12 bases between. CDR1 is GTSNPN, CDR2 SVGIG, per germline (reference sequence). The CDR3 is 12 amino acids. The CDR3 DNA follows: TGTGCCTGGAGTACGGGACTCTCCAAACTGTTTTTT. It specifies CAWSTGLSKLFF.

This sequence joins TRBV10-3 and TRBJ1-1; maybe TRBD1 (6 bases). Deletions cut 10 bases from V and 1 base from J, with 19 bases between. Germline values: CDR1 ENHRY, CDR2 SYGVKD. The CDR3 contains 15 residues. The CDR3 spells CATSPLRDTNTEAFF. In DNA form, the CDR3 reads TGTGCCACCTCGCCCCTCCGGGACACGAACACTGAAGCTTTCTTT.

This clone was counted only a few times. A junction end diverges from the germline sequence, so it may reflect a read error. The chain links TRBV24-1 to TRBJ1-2; D not certain. Germline-derived CDR1 and CDR2 are KGHDR and SFDVKD. CDR3 size: 19 residues. CDR3 bases: TGTGCCACCAGTGATCCCCTTTTTCGGGCTGAAAGCGGTTACGTTTCGTACGCCTTC. Encoded protein: CATSDPLFRAESGYVSYAF.

The rearrangement links TRBV20-1 to TRBJ2-1; 8 nucleotides line up with TRBD1. Germline V CDR1 and CDR2: DFQATT, SNEGSKA (reference sequence). The CDR3 contains 11 residues. CDR3 sequence (DNA): TGCAGCCGACAGGGGTACAATGAGCAGTTCTTC. Translation gives CSRQGYNEQFF.

This rearrangement joins TRBV7-6 to TRBJ1-1; no definite D call. V was shortened by 3 bases and J by 0 bases, with 5 bases between the two germline ends. The CDR3 consists of 13 residues. CDR1 and CDR2 (germline): SGHVS, FNYEAQ. CDR3 in DNA: TGTGCCAGCAGCTTGGCCATGAACACTGAAGCTTTCTTT. This gives the protein CASSLAMNTEAFF.

V usage is TRBV6-1 and J usage is TRBJ1-2; no clear D. Trimming left V 5 bases short and J 3 bases short, with 7 bases between. The CDR3 sequence is 12 residues long. Germline loops: CDR1 MNHNS, CDR2 SASEGT. CDR3 nucleotide sequence: TGTGCCAGCAGTAACAATGACTATGGCTACACCTTC. It translates to CASSNNDYGYTF.

V gene TRBV12-3 or TRBV12-4 combines with J gene TRBJ1-2; D unresolved. Trimming stripped 1 base from V and 1 base from J, with 4 bases between. CDR3 length: 13 residues. In DNA, the CDR3 is TGTGCCAGCAGTTTAGACAATAACTATGGCTACACCTTC. Translated: CASSLDNNYGYTF.